The sequence of this TCR beta chain was determined in a study of T-cell memory formation after mild COVID-19. Study-level points and caveats: Among clones contracting day 15 to 85, CD4/CD8 was balanced, whereas later expanders leaned CD4+. Cross-reactive memory appears to have joined, as suggested by some responding clones showing up in pre-infection memory.

Per the germline V gene, CDR1 is MNHNS and CDR2 is SASEGT. The CDR3 length is 12 residues. V dropped 5 bases and J dropped 11 bases, with 15 bases sitting between them. In the case of this clonotype: Its antigen is still unknown.

Each CDR3 protein gets one entry after TCRdb re-called the 5' RACE reads with MiXCR. The data contain 410,000 or so distinct CDR3 sequences, less than 25% of them seen just once; the ten biggest clones take up about 12%. V is TRBV6-1 and J is TRBJ1-2; D gene uncertain. This receptor was taken from an adult woman who had mild COVID-19 (a few samples of this study predate the infection). Cell type and time point are not known. The sequencing sample was made of PBMCs or a T cell subset sorted from them (not recorded which). The CDR3 bases are TGTGCCAGCAGTACGGGTATCCTGGGGTACACCTTC. Translating gives CASSTGILGYTF.